The 19 T cell receptor beta chains below all came from one sample that was sequenced in a study of cytomegalovirus exposure and HLA in healthy donors (dated by TCRdb to about 2017). The library was produced with the immunoSEQ multiplex PCR assay. The table comes from immuneACCESS by way of TCRdb, which keeps in-frame sequences with V and J called. Part of the clones is missing from these tables; in studies checked, under half for an unresolved V gene and the rest for unknown reasons. The sample table records about 73,000 clones; 90% to 95% of these occur just once. Of the sample, 3.2% falls within the top ten clones. The sequenced material came from PBMCs. These receptor sequences come from a woman between 18 and 29 years old in good health and CMV-seropositive.

The chain joins TRBV5-4 to TRBJ2-7, with 8 bases that match TRBD1. With 3 bases clipped from V and 2 bases from J, the junction kept 7 bases outside the gene matches. The CDR3 totals 15 residues. Germline V lookup: CDR1 SGHNT, CDR2 YYREEE (reference sequence). The CDR3 protein is CASSSQDRAPYEQYF. The CDR3 DNA is TGTGCCAGCAGCTCTCAGGACAGGGCCCCCTACGAGCAGTACTTC.

This sequence joins TRBV15 and TRBJ2-5; no clear D gene. The germline gives CDR1 LNHNV, CDR2 YYDKDF (reference sequence). CDR3 length equals 12 residues. Trimming pared 1 base from V and 11 bases from J, leaving 11 bases between. The CDR3 protein is CATSRVTFTQYF. As DNA, the CDR3 is TGTGCCACCAGCAGAGTGACTTTTACTCAGTACTTC.

The rearrangement uses TRBV2 and TRBJ1-2; D is unresolved. Trimming removed 3 bases at V and 7 bases at J, with 15 bases between. The CDR3 length is 14 residues. The germline V gene has CDR1 SNHLY and CDR2 FYNNEI. DNA for the CDR3: TGTGCCAGCAGTGATCCCGGATCTCGGGGTGGCTACACCTTC. Encoded protein: CASSDPGSRGGYTF. The entire variable domain, with the rest obtained from reference TRBV2 and TRBJ1-2, is as follows: EPEVTQTPSHQVTQMGQEVILRCVPISNHLYFYWYRQILGQKVEFLVSFYNNEISEKSEIFDDQFSVERPDGSNFTLKIRSTKLEDSAMYFCASSDPGSRGGYTFGSGTRLTVV.

The J gene is TRBJ2-1, the V gene TRBV28; D not certain. V shed 9 bases and J shed 5 bases, with 14 bases lying between them. The CDR3 covers 13 residues. Looked up from germline, CDR1 is MDHEN and CDR2 is SYDVKM. The CDR3 DNA is TGTGCCAGTGGGCTTTTGGGTAACAATGAGCAGTTCTTC. Its protein is CASGLLGNNEQFF.

The chain recombines TRBV5-6 with TRBJ2-3; TRBD2 agrees at 7 bases. The CDR3 consists of 16 residues. V trimming: 4 bases; J trimming: 3 bases; junction bases outside the gene matches: 11. Germline assignment: CDR1 SGHDT and CDR2 YYEEEE. CDR3 in amino acids: CASSQRLAPTTDTQYF. CDR3 sequence (DNA): TGTGCCAGCAGCCAGAGACTAGCTCCGACAACAGATACGCAGTATTTT.

The rearrangement links TRBV5-6 to TRBJ1-3; no clear D gene. Germline-derived CDR1 and CDR2 are SGHDT and YYEEEE. The CDR3 contains 15 residues. Trimming cost V 1 base and J 2 bases, with 10 bases left between them. This CDR3 is CASSLFAGAGNTIYF. As DNA, the CDR3 is TGTGCCAGCAGCTTGTTCGCGGGTGCTGGAAACACCATATATTTT.

The chain employs TRBV7-2 and TRBJ2-3; the match to TRBD1 covers 8 bases. The CDR3 consists of 15 residues. Germline CDR1 and CDR2: SGHTA and FQGNSA. The junction had 4 bases not matched to a gene; V was cut back by 5 bases and J by 0 bases. As DNA, the CDR3 is TGTGCCAGCAGCGCCCGGACAGGGAGCACAGATACGCAGTATTTT. As protein: CASSARTGSTDTQYF.

This clone is a singleton in its sample. The V gene is TRBV7-2, the J gene TRBJ2-5; 11 positions match TRBD2. The junction had 5 bases not matched to a gene; V was cut back by 5 bases and J by 0 bases. Germline V CDR1 and CDR2: SGHTA, FQGNSA. The CDR3 consists of 16 residues. DNA for the CDR3: TGTGCCAGCAGCGCCCGACTAGCGGGGTACCAAGAGACCCAGTACTTC. This gives the protein CASSARLAGYQETQYF.

The chain employs TRBV7-2 and TRBJ1-3; D is uncertain. V lost 1 base and J 2 bases, leaving 18 bases between the germline ends. Germline lookup yields CDR1 SGHTA and CDR2 FQGNSA. The CDR3 has 18 residues. In nucleotides, the CDR3 is TGTGCCAGCAGCTTAGGTAGTGGCTCGGCGGGTCCTGGAAACACCATATATTTT. Translation: CASSLGSGSAGPGNTIYF.

This clone appeared a single time. The chain joins TRBV5-1 to TRBJ2-1; 8 nucleotides agree with TRBD1. CDR1 SGHRS and CDR2 YFSETQ come from the germline V gene. This CDR3 region has 15 residues. With V trimmed by 2 bases and J by 2 bases, 3 bases remained unmatched. CDR3 bases: TGCGCCAGCAGCTTCGAGACAGGGGCCTACAATGAGCAGTTCTTC. It yields the protein CASSFETGAYNEQFF.

This clone was observed a single time. The chain recombines TRBV27 with TRBJ1-1; D perhaps matches TRBD1 (5 bases). This CDR3 has 14 residues. Germline-derived CDR1 and CDR2 are MNHEY and SMNVEV (reference sequence). V was trimmed by 6 bases and J by 1 base, leaving 12 bases between them. CDR3 DNA: TGTGCCAGCAGACTTGGGGCCGGGAACACTGAAGCTTTCTTT. It yields the protein CASRLGAGNTEAFF.

This chain links TRBV28 with TRBJ1-5; D is perhaps TRBD1 (5 bases). The V and J ends lost 5 bases and 0 bases respectively, with 17 bases between them. This CDR3 contains 17 residues. The V gene's germline CDR1 is MDHEN and CDR2 SYDVKM. The CDR3 nucleotides read TGTGCCAGCAGTACCCCGGGAGGGGTTTATAGCAATCAGCCCCAGCATTTT. Amino acids: CASSTPGGVYSNQPQHF.

J is TRBJ2-1 and V is TRBV9; a weak D match, TRBD2 (5 bases). This CDR3 is 9 amino acids long. Germline V lookup: CDR1 SGDLS, CDR2 YYNGEE. V gave up 8 bases and J gave up 12 bases, with 9 bases separating them. In nucleotides, the CDR3 is TGTGCCAGGGGTCGGGGGCAGTTCTTC. This translates into CARGRGQFF. The entire variable domain, with the rest obtained from reference TRBV9 and TRBJ2-1, is as follows: DSGVTQTPKHLITATGQRVTLRCSPRSGDLSVYWYQQSLDQGLQFLIQYYNGEERAKGNILERFSAQQFPDLHSELNLSSLELGDSALYFCARGRGQFFGPGTRLTVL.

The chain uses TRBV11-2 and TRBJ2-7; tentative D call: TRBD1 (6 bases). V gave up 5 bases and J gave up 0 bases, with 14 bases separating them. The CDR3 sequence is 15 residues long. Germline lookup yields CDR1 SGHAT and CDR2 FQNNGV. The CDR3 sequence: CASSQAGTTSYEQYF. The CDR3 region has the DNA TGTGCCAGCAGCCAGGCCGGGACAACCTCCTACGAGCAGTACTTC.

The chain recombines TRBV7-9 with TRBJ2-7; no clear D. CDR3 length: 12 amino acids. The V gene's germline CDR1 is SEHNR and CDR2 FQNEAQ (reference sequence). V was pared by 6 bases and J by 6 bases, with 12 bases between. The CDR3 protein is CASRAGDGEQYF. Written as DNA, the CDR3 is TGTGCCAGCAGGGCCGGAGATGGCGAGCAGTACTTC. Full variable domain (outside the CDR3, taken from reference TRBV7-9 and TRBJ2-7): DTGVSQNPRHKITKRGQNVTFRCDPISEHNRLYWYRQTLGQGPEFLTYFQNEAQLEKSRLLSDRFSAERPKGSFSTLEIQRTEQGDSAMYLCASRAGDGEQYFGPGTRLTVT.

In its sample, this clone was seen once. The rearrangement links TRBV6-6 to TRBJ2-1; no firm D call. This CDR3 contains 15 residues. The V gene's germline CDR1 is MNHNY and CDR2 SVGAGI (reference sequence). V lost 0 bases and J lost 4, with 10 bases in between. CDR3 coding DNA: TGTGCCAGCAGTTACTCCCACGGGTTTTACAATGAGCAGTTCTTC. Translating it yields CASSYSHGFYNEQFF.

This sequence joins TRBV5-5 and TRBJ1-5, with 10 bases fitting TRBD1. CDR1 is SGHKS, CDR2 YYEKEE, per germline (reference sequence). Trimming removed 4 bases from V and 3 bases from J; junction bases left unmatched: 4. The CDR3 extends over 15 amino acids. CDR3 region: CASSLGQGLNQPQHF. DNA for the CDR3: TGTGCCAGCAGCCTGGGACAGGGGCTCAATCAGCCCCAGCATTTT. The whole variable domain, remainder taken from reference TRBV5-5 and TRBJ1-5, is DAGVTQSPTHLIKTRGQQVTLRCSPISGHKSVSWYQQVLGQGPQFIFQYYEKEERGRGNFPDRFSARQFPNYSSELNVNALLLGDSALYLCASSLGQGLNQPQHFGDGTRLSIL.

This rearrangement joins TRBV7-6 to TRBJ2-7; perhaps TRBD2 as D (6 bases). V was clipped by 2 bases and J by 6 bases, with 14 bases between them. Germline-derived CDR1 and CDR2 are SGHVS and FNYEAQ. The CDR3 has 14 residues. CDR3 in DNA: TGTGCCAGCAGCTTAAAGGCGGGGAGCTCCGAGCAGTACTTC. This gives the protein CASSLKAGSSEQYF.

The rearrangement uses TRBV2 and TRBJ1-5; the D is unclear. The CDR3 totals 11 residues. V was clipped by 2 bases and J by 9 bases, with 5 bases between them. Germline CDR1 and CDR2: SNHLY and FYNNEI. The CDR3: CASSEFGPQHF. CDR3 bases: TGTGCCAGCAGTGAATTCGGGCCCCAGCATTTT.